This T cell receptor (beta chain) was found in a study of a mutant IDH1 vaccine in newly diagnosed glioma (dated by TCRdb to the early 2020s). The study in broad terms: In the chemotherapy-containing groups, vaccination started alongside temozolomide cycles, whereas in patients who had radiotherapy alone it started 4-6 weeks after radiotherapy. For exploratory analyses, around 26 treated patients had longitudinal TCRB deep sequencing done wherever samples were available. Prior to enrollment, standard therapy consisting of radiotherapy alone, temozolomide alone, or radiochemotherapy with temozolomide had been administered to patients, with the combination being received by most patients. The week-35 safety follow-up was designated visit V12, and the week-47 end of study was designated visit V13. Of the 32 patients who were treated, about 62% were male and roughly 40% were female, and the mean age was around 43 years. Six visits were used for peripheral blood collection: V03 (baseline), V05, V07, V10, V12 and V13.

Interpreted using the paper, the time point label stands for: week 35, safety follow-up. Each vaccine dose, consisting of 300 ug of a 20-mer mutant IDH1 peptide in Montanide, was administered subcutaneously with topical imiquimod. Eight vaccinations were administered to patients in weeks 1, 3, 5, 7, 11, 15, 19 and 23, corresponding to visits V03 through V10. All donors had newly diagnosed IDH1-mutant astrocytomas of WHO grade 3 or 4 that showed loss of nuclear ATRX. The samples were drawn from NOA16, a multicentre, single-arm, open-label phase I trial in Germany that tested a mutant IDH1 peptide vaccine in humans for the first time. The DNeasy Blood and Tissue Kit was used to extract genomic DNA from EDTA blood for TCRB sequencing. According to the germline V gene, CDR1 reads SGHRS and CDR2 reads YFSETQ. V is trimmed back by 0 bases and J by 3 bases, and the junction contains 4 bases that no gene match accounts for. Measured from the cysteine to the phenylalanine, the CDR3 is 16 residues long. The read is trimmed to its CDR3 DNA, 48 bases read in frame from base 1.

Note on this clone: Its antigen remains unidentified. No per-base quality is available; no much larger clone lies one base away.

Study-level results and caveats: Selection of PBMC samples for TCRB deep sequencing was based on availability. Pseudoprogression appeared unrelated to alterations in the top peripheral T cell clonotypes detected by TCRB sequencing. It was noted by the authors that analyses of patient blood samples could not be reproduced owing to sample limitations. Immune responses induced by the vaccine were seen in around 93% of patients across multiple MHC alleles.

Libraries were constructed by the immunoSEQ multiplex PCR assay. Following the manufacturer's protocol, the hsTCRB Kit was used to amplify rearranged TCR beta chain sequences. An Illumina MiSeq was used to sequence the TCRB libraries. As for the authors' bioinformatics: The kit vendor's proprietary platform handled demultiplexing, trimming and gene mapping. TCRdb provides this immuneACCESS table in a form limited to in-frame rearrangements. Some clones are lacking; in checked studies, under half of them reflect an unresolved V gene, and why the rest are absent is not known. That table is the source of V, J and clone size, and D and trimming were worked out from the DNA. For this sample the table gives tens of thousands of clones, of which 70% to 80% were detected only once. 10% to 15% of the sample belongs to the ten largest clones.

The sequence joins TRBV5-1 to TRBJ2-1; 9 bases in between match TRBD2. This TCR was sampled from a man aged 35 to 55 with glioma. The sample consisted of PBMCs, taken from a glioma patient whose treatment included an IDH1 peptide vaccine. The CDR3 is CASSLETSGLYNEQFF. In nucleotides, the sequence is TGCGCCAGCAGCTTGGAAACTAGCGGGCTCTACAATGAGCAGTTCTTC.